The rows below give T cell receptor beta chains drawn from one sample of a study of shared clonotypes between healthy human individuals. Generated by immunoSEQ multiplex PCR, the TCRdb table keeps only in-frame clones and is missing some. This table has under 2,000,000 clones, just under 95% appearing once. Sequencing was done on a sample of naive CD8+ T cells sorted from blood. These receptors were taken from a man younger than 30 in good health. Both conserved end residues are part of each CDR3. Fields, in order: clone size, V gene, D gene, J gene, CDR3 DNA, CDR3 protein. A D gene is named only where the DNA matches it firmly. A clone size is listed for some rows: how often the clone was seen (once, few, many), or a class if it is expanded.

.	TRBV28	.	TRBJ2-2	TGTGCCAGCAGTTTTCGACAGACGAACACCGGGGAGCTGTTTTTT	CASSFRQTNTGELFF
.	TRBV28	TRBD2	TRBJ2-3	TGTGCCAGCAGTCGAATAGCGGGGGGCCAGGGAGATACGCAGTATTTT	CASSRIAGGQGDTQYF
.	TRBV7-9	TRBD2	TRBJ2-3	TGTGCCAGCAGCTGGGCTAGCGGGTTCCCAGATACGCAGTATTTT	CASSWASGFPDTQYF
.	TRBV15	.	TRBJ2-3	TGTGCCACCAGCCCCGGGTTGTTATTAGATACGCAGTATTTT	CATSPGLLLDTQYF
.	TRBV9	TRBD2	TRBJ2-3	TGTGCCAGCAGCTCCCCCGGGGCTAGCGGAATCACAGATACGCAGTATTTT	CASSSPGASGITDTQYF
.	TRBV5-4	.	TRBJ2-3	TGTGCCAGCAGCTTGGCGTATGGGACAGATACGCAGTATTTT	CASSLAYGTDTQYF
.	TRBV4-1	.	TRBJ2-2	TGCGCCAGCAGCCAAGTTCACGAACCCGGGGAGCTGTTTTTT	CASSQVHEPGELFF
.	TRBV5-6	.	TRBJ1-2	TGTGCCAGCAGCTTGCAGGGTATGGGGCCTAACTATGGCTACACCTTC	CASSLQGMGPNYGYTF
.	TRBV7-2	.	TRBJ2-5	TGTGCCAGCAGCTTAGATCTTGAAGAGACCCAGTACTTC	CASSLDLEETQYF
.	TRBV11-2	.	TRBJ2-7	TGTGCCAGCAGCTTCGGCGGGTCCTACGAGCAGTACTTC	CASSFGGSYEQYF
.	TRBV27	.	TRBJ2-7	TGTGCCAGCAGAACCCAGGGTCGGAGCTACGAGCAGTACTTC	CASRTQGRSYEQYF
.	TRBV25-1	TRBD1	TRBJ1-1	TGTGCCAGCAGTGCGACAGGGCTAGGAAGGGACACTGAAGCTTTCTTT	CASSATGLGRDTEAFF
once	TRBV19	.	TRBJ2-7	TGTGCCAGCGTTCCCGGGACAACCGACTACGAGCAGTACTTC	CASVPGTTDYEQYF
.	TRBV7-6	.	TRBJ2-1	TGTGCCAGCAGCTTCAGCAATGAGCAGTTCTTC	CASSFSNEQFF
once	TRBV6-5	.	TRBJ2-7	TGTGCCAGCAGCGCCGGGGATACCTACGAGCAGTACTTC	CASSAGDTYEQYF
.	TRBV6-1	TRBD1	TRBJ1-3	TGTGCCAGCAGCGGAGACAGGGGGCCTGGAAACACCATATATTTT	CASSGDRGPGNTIYF
.	TRBV27	.	TRBJ2-2	TGTGCCAGCAGTTTATTGATGAGTGGGGTCGGGAACACCGGGGAGCTGTTTTTT	CASSLLMSGVGNTGELFF
.	TRBV2	TRBD2	TRBJ2-3	TGTGCCAGCAGTGAAGGGGGACTAGTGTCCACAGATACGCAGTATTTT	CASSEGGLVSTDTQYF
.	TRBV29-1	.	TRBJ2-7	TGCAGCGTTGAAACGGATACCTACGAGCAGTACTTC	CSVETDTYEQYF
.	TRBV13	TRBD2	TRBJ2-7	TGTGCCAGCAGCTCTACCCTGGTGAGCGGGAGCTACGAGCAGTACTTC	CASSSTLVSGSYEQYF
.	TRBV7-4	TRBD2	TRBJ2-7	TGTGCCAGCAGCTTAGAGGGAGGGACTAGCGGGAGTAGATACGAGCAGTACTTC	CASSLEGGTSGSRYEQYF
.	TRBV2	TRBD2	TRBJ2-1	TGTGCCAGCAGCCCAAGGGGACTAGCGGGGTACAATGAGCAGTTCTTC	CASSPRGLAGYNEQFF
.	TRBV7-6	TRBD1	TRBJ1-6	TGTGCCAGCAGCTTAGAGGGGACAGGGGCTAATTCACCCCTCCACTTT	CASSLEGTGANSPLHF
.	TRBV30	.	TRBJ2-7	TGTGCCTGGGCGAGTGGGGCAGGGGTGTACGAGCAGTACTTC	CAWASGAGVYEQYF
.	TRBV5-1	.	TRBJ1-1	TGCGCCAGCAGCTTGGCCATCGGGGGCGAGGTGGACACTGAAGCTTTCTTT	CASSLAIGGEVDTEAFF
.	TRBV13	.	TRBJ2-7	TGTGCCAGCAGCTTAAGAGTCTCCTACGAGCAGTACTTC	CASSLRVSYEQYF
.	TRBV12-5	.	TRBJ1-2	TGTGCTAGTGGTTTGGGCCAGGGAACTAACTATGGCTACACCTTC	CASGLGQGTNYGYTF
once	TRBV15	TRBD1	TRBJ1-5	TGTGCCACCAGCGCGGCCGGGACAGGGGGTGAGCATTTT	CATSAAGTGGEHF
.	TRBV7-9	.	TRBJ1-4	TGTGCCAGCAGCTTACCGACAGTAGTTGCAACTAATGAAAAACTGTTTTTT	CASSLPTVVATNEKLFF
.	TRBV7-9	TRBD1	TRBJ1-1	TGTGCCAGCAGCTTCGGGACAGGGGGCGAGTTTGAAGCTTTCTTT	CASSFGTGGEFEAFF
.	TRBV4-1	.	TRBJ1-1	TGCGCCAGCAGCTGGGGGCCCGAGAACACTGAAGCTTTCTTT	CASSWGPENTEAFF
.	TRBV15	.	TRBJ2-7	TGTGCCACCAGCAGAGTGGGCCCCTACGAGCAGTACTTC	CATSRVGPYEQYF
.	TRBV6-5	.	TRBJ2-3	TGTGCCAGCAGTTTATCCCACACAGATACGCAGTATTTT	CASSLSHTDTQYF
.	TRBV7-9	.	TRBJ2-2	TGTGCCAGCAGCTTAGTTGGAGTTGGCACCGGGGAGCTGTTTTTT	CASSLVGVGTGELFF
.	TRBV5-1	.	TRBJ2-7	TGCGCCAGCAGTGCCAGCGGAGCTTTGTCCGAGCAGTACTTC	CASSASGALSEQYF
.	TRBV12-5	.	TRBJ1-4	TGTGCTAGTGGTTCATGGGCCCACGCCGTGGAAAAACTGTTTTTT	CASGSWAHAVEKLFF
.	TRBV7-9	.	TRBJ2-2	TGTGCCAGCAGCACCCGGGTCCCTCTTTCCACCGGGGAGCTGTTTTTT	CASSTRVPLSTGELFF
.	TRBV25-1	.	TRBJ1-1	TGTGCCAGCAGTTCATTGCTGGAGAACACTGAAGCTTTCTTT	CASSSLLENTEAFF
once	TRBV11-3	TRBD2	TRBJ2-3	TGTGCCAGCAGCGCTACGACTAGCAGGGATACGCAGTATTTT	CASSATTSRDTQYF
.	TRBV2	.	TRBJ2-7	TGTGCCGTGGGGTATAGTACCTACGAGCAGTACTTC	CAVGYSTYEQYF
.	TRBV19	.	TRBJ2-7	TGTGCCAGTAGTATGGTAACAGGCTACGAGCAGTACTTC	CASSMVTGYEQYF
.	TRBV28	.	TRBJ2-5	TGTGCCAGCAGTCCTCCGATGAGTGGAGAGACCCAGTACTTC	CASSPPMSGETQYF
.	TRBV28	TRBD1	TRBJ2-5	TGTGCCAGCAGGGGAACCGGGACAGTGTTCTCTTGGGAGACCCAGTACTTC	CASRGTGTVFSWETQYF
.	TRBV7-9	.	TRBJ1-4	TGTGCCAGCAGCTTTAACAGGCTTAATGAAAAACTGTTTTTT	CASSFNRLNEKLFF
.	TRBV7-9	.	TRBJ2-7	TGTGCCAGCAGCTTAGTAGGGAACCTCTACGAGCAGTACTTC	CASSLVGNLYEQYF